These 11 T cell receptor beta chains were sequenced from one sample in a study of OX40 agonist ivuxolimab in advanced cancers. Some clones are missing from TCRdb's copy, which holds only in-frame ones; the method was immunoSEQ multiplex PCR. The sample carries about 88,000 clones, roughly 85% recorded once. This specimen consisted of CD4+ or CD8+ T cells sorted from blood, obtained in a trial of the OX40 agonist ivuxolimab. The receptors stem from an adult with an advanced solid tumor such as melanoma, head and neck, liver or kidney cancer.

V and J are TRBV27 and TRBJ1-5; 9 bases are a match to TRBD1. Looked up from germline, CDR1 is MNHEY and CDR2 is SMNVEV (reference sequence). The CDR3 has 17 amino acids. V lost 8 bases, J lost 0 bases, and 11 bases stayed unmatched. For the CDR3, the DNA is TGTGCCAGCTCCAAGGACAGGGGCGGCTCTAGCAATCAGCCCCAGCATTTT. Amino acids: CASSKDRGGSSNQPQHF.

The V gene is TRBV12-5, the J gene TRBJ2-5, with a tentative D call TRBD1 (7 bases). The CDR3 has 16 residues. Trimming stripped 7 bases from V and 4 bases from J, with 22 bases between. Germline CDR1 LGHNT, CDR2 FRNRAP. The CDR3 sequence: CASAPGGIKAPETQYF. CDR3 DNA sequence: TGTGCTAGTGCTCCAGGGGGGATTAAGGCACCAGAGACCCAGTACTTC.

This clone has just one count. This sequence joins TRBV5-1 and TRBJ2-5; no firm D call. Trimming pared 4 bases from V and 7 bases from J, leaving 8 bases between. The CDR3 is 11 amino acids. CDR1 is SGHRS and CDR2 is YFSETQ in the germline V gene. CDR3 region: CASSASGTQYF. CDR3 DNA: TGCGCCAGCAGCGCCTCTGGGACCCAGTACTTC.

The CDR3 here is CASSCSQGGDDYGYTF. The CDR3 DNA follows: TGTGCCAGCAGCTGTTCTCAGGGGGGGGACGACTATGGCTACACCTTC. The V gene is TRBV21-1, the J gene TRBJ1-2. TRBV21-1 is deemed a pseudogene. The CDR3 spans 16 residues.

The V and J genes are TRBV5-1 and TRBJ2-1; 7 nucleotides agree with TRBD1. V lost 0 bases, J lost 2 bases, and 2 bases stayed unmatched. The CDR3 spans 15 residues. Germline CDR1 SGHRS, CDR2 YFSETQ. As DNA, the CDR3 is TGCGCCAGCAGCTTGGTCCAGGGGGCCTACAATGAGCAGTTCTTC. This translates into CASSLVQGAYNEQFF.

The chain employs TRBV6-5 and TRBJ1-1; TRBD1 is a possible D gene (5 bases). CDR3 length: 16 residues. Germline V gene lookup returns CDR1 MNHEY and CDR2 SVGAGI. V lost 2 bases and J 0 bases, leaving 13 bases between the germline ends. The CDR3 loop is CASSYVRGRMNTEAFF. The CDR3 DNA reads TGTGCCAGCAGTTACGTGAGGGGACGAATGAACACTGAAGCTTTCTTT.

The chain has TRBV29-1 and TRBJ2-3, with TRBD1 as a possible D gene (6 bases). This CDR3 comprises 15 residues. Germline CDR1 and CDR2: SQVTM and ANQGSEA. Trimming took off 6 bases at V and 3 bases at J, with 19 bases between the two ends. CDR3 nucleotides: TGCAGCGTCGGTCAGGGGATTTCGGGGACAGATACGCAGTATTTT. Its translation is CSVGQGISGTDTQYF.

This chain uses TRBV5-1 with TRBJ2-5; the match to TRBD2 covers 7 bases. V lost 4 bases, J lost 0 bases, and 3 bases stayed unmatched. The CDR3 length is 14 residues. Per germline, CDR1 SGHRS and CDR2 YFSETQ. CDR3 coding DNA: TGCGCCAGCAGCCGGGGGGATAACCAAGAGACCCAGTACTTC. Translating gives CASSRGDNQETQYF.

The chain combines TRBV9 with TRBJ2-1; 10 nucleotides line up with TRBD2. The junction had 10 bases not matched to a gene; V was cut back by 4 bases and J by 6 bases. This CDR3 contains 16 residues. Germline values: CDR1 SGDLS, CDR2 YYNGEE. CDR3 in amino acids: CASSTSGGVPGNEQFF. The CDR3 region has the DNA TGTGCCAGCAGCACAAGCGGGGGGGTTCCCGGCAATGAGCAGTTCTTC.

This chain links TRBV18 with TRBJ1-3; D uncertain. Germline V gene lookup returns CDR1 KGHSH and CDR2 LQKENI. V was cut by 2 bases and J by 2 bases, with 19 bases left in between. The CDR3 length is 18 residues. The CDR3 loop reads CASSPGLVHEKPGNTIYF. In DNA form, the CDR3 reads TGTGCCAGCTCACCAGGGCTGGTTCATGAAAAACCTGGAAACACCATATATTTT.

The V call is TRBV27, the J call TRBJ1-2; D perhaps matches TRBD1 (6 bases). The germline V and J ends were trimmed by 6 bases and 8 bases, with 19 bases remaining between them. Germline V gene sequence: CDR1 MNHEY, CDR2 SMNVEV (reference sequence). This CDR3 spans 14 amino acids. CDR3 region: CASRRPGTRAGYTF. CDR3 DNA: TGTGCCAGCAGACGGCCCGGGACAAGAGCCGGCTACACCTTC.